Sequencing of this T cell receptor beta chain was carried out in a study of identical twins. TCRdb fed the 5' RACE reads into MiXCR, producing one record per CDR3 protein. The profile covers hundreds of thousands of distinct CDR3 sequences, with 5.5% to 7% appearing a single time and about 3.6% taken by the ten largest. Comment on this clonotype: Antigen unknown.

Study-level results: Insertions were reduced in abundant cord blood beta clonotypes but not in memory repertoires.

From germline, CDR1 is SNHLY and CDR2 FYNNEI. J was trimmed by 5 bases and V by 6 bases; bases with no gene match: 3. The CDR3 contains 14 residues. This sample was also put to use in a study of yellow fever vaccine responses in identical twins.

V gene TRBV2 combines with J gene TRBJ2-2, with 10 bases fitting TRBD1. The receptor comes from a woman aged 18-29 years in good health. The sequencing sample was made of memory (CD45RO+) T cells sorted from blood. In DNA form, the CDR3 reads TGTGCCAGCAGCGGGACAGGGGAAACCGGGGAGCTGTTTTTT. It yields the protein CASSGTGETGELFF.